This T cell receptor beta chain was identified in a study of T cell repertoires in ileal Crohn's disease. Study details: Patients had a median 7.9-year disease duration, and about 40% were active smokers. Overall study findings and caveats: Active smokers at surgery had more clonal expansions than non-smokers.

Worth noting for this clone: Its target is unknown.

TCRdb keeps only in-frame clones here, not all; method: immunoSEQ multiplex PCR. The sample includes approximately 27,000 clones, roughly 77% seen only once; the top ten take roughly 19%. J was trimmed by 5 bases and V by 2 bases; bases with no gene match: 6. The length of the CDR3 is 15 residues. Germline V lookup: CDR1 MNHEY, CDR2 SVGAGI. Adults with ileal or ileocolonic Crohn's disease and an indication for resection were eligible. The chain joins TRBV6-5 to TRBJ2-7, with TRBD2 matching over 10 bases. The TCR originated in an adult with Crohn's disease. Sequenced sample: ileal tissue. DNA for the CDR3: TGTGCCAGCAGTTACACAGCGGGAGGGCAGAACGAGCAGTACTTC. Translated: CASSYTAGGQNEQYF.